Sequencing of this TCR beta chain was carried out in a study of cytomegalovirus exposure and HLA in healthy donors. Study context: In an earlier analysis, 90 million to 130 million unique TCR beta sequences were found from 150 million to 200 million T cells.

Losses at the gene ends were 9 bases for V and 5 bases for J; bases not matched to a gene: 4. The CDR3 spans 13 residues. In germline, CDR1 is LNHDA, CDR2 SQIVND (reference sequence). PCR involved 60 Vbeta and 13 Jbeta primers. In the original processing: Unique TCR beta chains totaled 80 million to 100 million in a later count, with approximately 11 million of them shared. The method was immunoSEQ multiplex PCR; TCRdb's version includes in-frame clones alone and lacks a portion of them. V and J calls and clone size come straight from that table; D and trimming were deduced from the DNA. This table has about 140,000 clones, 70% to 80% appearing once. This clone appeared once. Its antigen is not known. Overall study results and limits: TCR beta chains associated with HLA were, in a later analysis, more clonally expanded than equally common others. Among TCR beta chains, those listed as cytomegalovirus-associated numbered about 160.

V gene TRBV19 combines with J gene TRBJ2-7; 13 bases match TRBD2. The specimen sequenced was PBMCs. This TCR was sampled from a woman in her forties or fifties in good health and CMV-seronegative. The CDR3 spells CASGTSGVHEQYF. DNA for the CDR3: TGTGCCAGCGGGACTAGCGGGGTTCACGAGCAGTACTTC.